Listed here are 5 T cell receptor beta chains from one sample, sequenced in a study of T cells in Graves' hyperthyroidism and ophthalmopathy. Authors of the study amplified TCR beta CDR3 regions from RNA transcripts. First-round RT-PCR with HTBI primers amplified the TCR CDR3 region. TCRdb reanalysed the multiplex PCR reads using MiXCR and keeps one entry per CDR3 protein. The data show hundreds of thousands of distinct CDR3 sequences, approximately 25% seen once. The sample consisted of blood. Receptors originate from a woman aged 40 to 49 with Graves' ophthalmopathy.

This clonotype was observed at least ten times. CDR3 in amino acids: CASSGTGTGANYGYTF. In DNA, the CDR3 is TGTGCCAGTTCCGGGACAGGGACCGGCGCTAACTATGGCTACACCTTC. V usage is TRBV28 and J usage is TRBJ1-2; 9 bases agree with TRBD1. Trimming cost V 9 bases and J 0 bases; bases outside gene matches: 11. Germline loops: CDR1 MDHEN, CDR2 SYDVKM. The CDR3 consists of 16 residues.

The chain joins TRBV12-3 or TRBV12-4 to TRBJ2-7, with a possible D match to TRBD2 (6 bases). The CDR3 spans 15 residues. V dropped 3 bases and J dropped 3 bases, with 15 bases sitting between them. CDR3 sequence reads: CASSFKPTGDYEQYF. The DNA for the CDR3 is TGTGCCAGCAGTTTTAAGCCGACGGGAGACTACGAGCAGTACTTC.

This clonotype was counted at least ten times. The chain is built from TRBV2 and TRBJ2-7; 11 positions agree with TRBD2. Germline V lookup: CDR1 SNHLY, CDR2 FYNNEI. CDR3 length equals 12 residues. The J segment lost 3 bases and the V segment lost 11 bases, leaving 3 bases of the junction unmatched. The CDR3 nucleotides read TGTGCCGCCGGGACTAGCGGCTACGAGCAGTACTTC. Translation gives CAAGTSGYEQYF.

There are a few counts of this clonotype. The chain couples TRBV6-1 to TRBJ1-5; 9 bases fit TRBD1. Germline trimming cut 5 bases from V and 2 bases from J; bases unmatched to any gene: 4. From germline, CDR1 is MNHNS and CDR2 SASEGT. The CDR3 is made up of 15 amino acids. CDR3 in DNA: TGTGCCAGCAGTACAGGGGGCGCGGGCAATCAGCCCCAGCATTTT. It is translated as CASSTGGAGNQPQHF.

This clonotype was seen at least ten times. This chain joins TRBV28 and TRBJ1-5; D is uncertain. Trimming took off 5 bases at V and 0 bases at J, with 8 bases between the two ends. Germline CDR1 and CDR2: MDHEN and SYDVKM. The CDR3 is made up of 14 amino acids. The DNA for the CDR3 is TGTGCCAGCAGTGAGGTTGTTAGCAATCAGCCCCAGCATTTT. Protein sequence: CASSEVVSNQPQHF.